This is a list of T cell receptor beta chains from one sample in a study of CD8 T cells in Susac syndrome. Via MiXCR, TCRdb re-called the immunoSEQ multiplex PCR reads, giving one row per CDR3 protein. The sample yields about 120,000 distinct CDR3 sequences, under 96% seen once. Sample: CD4+ T cells from PBMCs. The receptors were sampled from a human donor with Susac syndrome. Both conserved end residues are part of each CDR3. Each record gives: V gene, clone size, J gene, D gene, CDR3 protein, CDR3 DNA. The D gene is left open where the match is weak. Only some rows state a clone size, as once, few, many or a class for expanded clones.

>TRBV6-5|.|TRBJ2-4|.
CASSSGQTKNIQYF
TGTGCCAGCAGTTCAGGACAGACCAAAAACATTCAGTACTTC
>TRBV7-2|.|TRBJ1-1|TRBD1
CASSQGQGTEAFF
TGTGCCAGCAGCCAAGGACAGGGCACTGAAGCTTTCTTT
>TRBV15|.|TRBJ2-5|.
CATSRVTGVLGEETQYF
TGTGCCACCAGCAGAGTAACGGGGGTGTTGGGTGAAGAGACCCAGTACTTC
>TRBV3-1|.|TRBJ1-1|.
CASSLRGSNTEAFF
TGTGCCAGCAGCCTGCGAGGCAGTAACACTGAAGCTTTCTTT
>TRBV5-1|.|TRBJ1-1|.
CASSWWGDGNTEAFF
TGCGCCAGCAGCTGGTGGGGGGACGGGAACACTGAAGCTTTCTTT
>TRBV20-1|.|TRBJ2-1|TRBD2
CSARDDSGRRSYNEQFF
TGCAGTGCTAGAGATGATAGCGGGAGGCGCTCCTACAATGAGCAGTTCTTC
>TRBV30|.|TRBJ1-1|.
CASQRNTEAFF
TGTGCCTCGCAGCGGAACACTGAAGCTTTCTTT
>TRBV29-1|.|TRBJ1-2|.
CSVQAPNYGYTF
TGCAGCGTTCAAGCTCCGAACTATGGCTACACCTTC
>TRBV29-1|.|TRBJ2-5|TRBD2
CSVERPSGETQYF
TGCAGCGTTGAAAGGCCTAGCGGGGAGACCCAGTACTTC
>TRBV29-1|.|TRBJ1-2|TRBD1
CSVGGQGGGYTF
TGCAGCGTTGGGGGACAGGGGGGAGGCTACACCTTC
>TRBV2|.|TRBJ1-4|.
CASSAGLGMEKLFF
TGTGCCAGCAGTGCCGGACTGGGGATGGAAAAACTGTTTTTT
>TRBV29-1|.|TRBJ1-1|.
CSVSLPNTEAFF
TGCAGCGTTTCGCTACCGAACACTGAAGCTTTCTTT
>TRBV20-1|.|TRBJ1-1|.
CSANLDTEAFF
TGCAGTGCTAATTTAGACACTGAAGCTTTCTTT
>TRBV19|.|TRBJ2-7|.
CASSIERGYEQYF
TGTGCCAGTAGTATAGAGCGGGGATACGAGCAGTACTTC
>TRBV10-3|.|TRBJ2-1|TRBD2
CAISESTSGGEQFF
TGTGCCATCAGTGAGTCAACTAGCGGCGGCGAGCAGTTCTTC
>TRBV7-6|.|TRBJ2-7|.
CASSLASTGGREEAYEQYF
TGTGCCAGCAGCTTAGCTTCGACGGGGGGCAGGGAGGAGGCCTACGAGCAGTACTTC
>TRBV4-2|.|TRBJ2-1|TRBD2
CASSQGTSGYNEQFF
TGTGCCAGCAGCCAAGGGACTAGCGGATACAATGAGCAGTTCTTC
>TRBV20-1|.|TRBJ1-4|.
CSARWDPEDEKLFF
TGCAGTGCTAGATGGGACCCCGAGGATGAAAAACTGTTTTTT
>TRBV12-3/TRBV12-4|.|TRBJ1-1|.
CASSLAKGGSSEAFF
TGTGCCAGCAGTTTAGCGAAGGGAGGGAGTAGTGAAGCTTTCTTT
>TRBV21-1|.|TRBJ2-1|.
CASGRRGTSNEQFF
TGTGCCAGCGGTCGGCGCGGGACCTCCAATGAGCAGTTCTTC
>TRBV3-1|.|TRBJ2-1|TRBD2
CASRMAGLANNEQFF
TGTGCCAGCAGGATGGCAGGACTAGCGAACAATGAGCAGTTCTTC
>TRBV24-1|.|TRBJ2-7|TRBD2
CARKTITSGRAYEQYF
TGTGCCAGAAAGACGATAACTAGCGGGAGGGCCTACGAGCAGTACTTC
>TRBV6-5|.|TRBJ2-7|TRBD1
CASSYSTSGTGAYEQYF
TGTGCCAGCAGTTACTCGACCTCCGGGACAGGGGCCTACGAGCAGTACTTC
>TRBV20-1|.|TRBJ2-3|TRBD2
CSARSGTTADTQYF
TGCAGTGCTCGGAGCGGGACTACCGCAGATACGCAGTATTTT
>TRBV30|.|TRBJ1-1|.
CAWSVQPNTEAFF
TGTGCCTGGAGTGTACAGCCGAACACTGAAGCTTTCTTT
>TRBV7-6|.|TRBJ2-5|.
CASSPQGPSGTQYF
TGTGCCAGCAGCCCCCAAGGGCCTTCAGGGACCCAGTACTTC
>TRBV11-1|.|TRBJ2-2|.
CASGSRDVTGELFF
TGTGCCAGCGGATCCCGGGATGTCACCGGGGAGCTGTTTTTT
>TRBV29-1|.|TRBJ1-1|.
CSVTLYTEAFF
TGCAGCGTTACACTGTACACTGAAGCTTTCTTT
>TRBV30|.|TRBJ2-5|.
CAWSEGPNRTQYF
TGTGCCTGGAGTGAAGGGCCAAATAGAACCCAGTACTTC
>TRBV7-8|.|TRBJ2-1|.
CASSSYSGSSYNEQFF
TGTGCCAGCAGCTCCTACAGCGGATCCTCCTACAATGAGCAGTTCTTC
>TRBV5-4|.|TRBJ1-1|TRBD1
CASSPGTGRPGGTEAFF
TGTGCCAGCAGTCCCGGGACAGGGAGACCTGGGGGCACTGAAGCTTTCTTT
>TRBV29-1|.|TRBJ1-4|.
CSVYSQEKLFF
TGCAGCGTCTATAGTCAGGAAAAACTGTTTTTT
>TRBV5-6|.|TRBJ1-1|.
CASSLDGTKPNTEAFF
TGTGCCAGCAGCTTGGACGGAACCAAACCGAACACTGAAGCTTTCTTT
>TRBV28|.|TRBJ2-7|TRBD2
CSAGATYEQYF
TGTAGCGCGGGAGCCACCTACGAGCAGTACTTC
>TRBV6-1|few|TRBJ2-1|.
CASRPGGYNEQFF
TGTGCCAGCAGACCCGGTGGCTACAATGAGCAGTTCTTC
>TRBV12-3/TRBV12-4|.|TRBJ1-1|.
CASSLQTASGSTEAFF
TGTGCCAGCAGTCTTCAGACGGCCTCGGGAAGCACTGAAGCTTTCTTT
>TRBV18|.|TRBJ2-7|.
CASSPMSAEQYF
TGTGCCAGCTCACCAATGAGTGCCGAGCAGTACTTC
>TRBV2|.|TRBJ2-3|TRBD2
CASIRGRAADTQYF
TGTGCCAGCATCCGCGGGAGGGCCGCAGATACGCAGTATTTT
>TRBV20-1|.|TRBJ2-3|.
CSAPGRVITDTQYF
TGCAGTGCTCCGGGACGCGTGATCACAGATACGCAGTATTTT
>TRBV4-1|.|TRBJ2-3|.
CASSQGGRLGDTQYF
TGCGCCAGCAGCCAAGGGGGGCGACTGGGAGATACGCAGTATTTT
>TRBV6-5|.|TRBJ2-7|.
CASSLASDRYEQYF
TGTGCCAGCAGTTTGGCTAGCGACCGCTACGAGCAGTACTTC
>TRBV6-4|few|TRBJ2-3|.
CASSSQGGDTQYF
TGTGCCAGCAGTTCCCAGGGTGGAGATACGCAGTATTTT
>TRBV29-1|.|TRBJ2-1|TRBD2
CSVEVRTSGRGEQFF
TGCAGCGTTGAAGTCCGGACTAGCGGGAGGGGTGAGCAGTTCTTC
>TRBV20-1|.|TRBJ2-1|.
CSARSPAGNEQFF
TGCAGTGCTAGATCTCCGGCAGGGAATGAGCAGTTCTTC
>TRBV15|.|TRBJ2-1|TRBD1
CATSRRQGLSYNEQFF
TGTGCCACCAGCAGAAGACAGGGTCTCTCCTACAATGAGCAGTTCTTC
>TRBV12-3/TRBV12-4|.|TRBJ2-7|TRBD1
CASSRGQVTYEQYF
TGTGCCAGCAGTCGGGGACAGGTAACCTACGAGCAGTACTTC